The present TCR beta chain was sequenced within a study of T cell responses to AZD1222 COVID-19 vaccine. Study-level points and caveats: Mostly white British, mostly female donors; authors suggested clonal diversity may be underestimated.

The table came from immunoSEQ multiplex PCR; TCRdb's copy has only in-frame clones and leaves some out. Of more than 95,000 clones in the sample, over 80% were seen once. Of note for this clone: The antigen remains undetermined.

V gave up 6 bases and J gave up 4 bases, with 12 bases separating them. The CDR3 consists of 13 residues. Germline V gives CDR1 MNHEY, CDR2 SVGAGI. The sample in question was peripheral blood, obtained on day 0 of AZD1222 vaccination. The J gene is TRBJ1-1, the V gene TRBV6-5; D is possibly TRBD1 (5 bases). This sequence originates from an adult in good health. For the CDR3, the DNA is TGTGCCAGCAGGACGGGGGTCGGCACTGAAGCTTTCTTT. It encodes CASRTGVGTEAFF.